The rows below give T cell receptor beta chains drawn from one sample of a study of cytomegalovirus exposure and HLA in healthy donors. Sequenced by immunoSEQ multiplex PCR; TCRdb stores in-frame clones only, minus some. The data contain approximately 100,000 clones, around 88% of them singletons. The sequenced sample was PBMCs. The source of these receptors is a woman younger than 45 in good health and CMV-seronegative. Each CDR3 is given with its conserved first and last residue. D genes are given only for firm matches.

J: TRBJ1-2; V: TRBV7-8; D: -; CDR3: CASSQHVNYGYTF
J: TRBJ2-3; V: TRBV5-8; D: -; CDR3: CASSLGSGAGDTQYF
J: TRBJ2-3; V: TRBV7-8; D: TRBD1; CDR3: CASSLKKQTGPADTQYF
J: TRBJ2-5; V: TRBV7-2; D: TRBD2; CDR3: CASRSAGGETQYF
J: TRBJ2-3; V: TRBV4-3; D: TRBD2; CDR3: CASSQDVGLATDTQYF
J: TRBJ2-2; V: TRBV5-1; D: TRBD2; CDR3: CASSWTSGDTGELFF
J: TRBJ1-5; V: TRBV29-1; D: -; CDR3: CSVAGSNQPQHF
J: TRBJ1-1; V: TRBV5-1; D: TRBD1; CDR3: CASMTGDGGEAFF
J: TRBJ2-3; V: TRBV19; D: -; CDR3: CASSIGATDTQYF
J: TRBJ1-2; V: TRBV6-5; D: TRBD1; CDR3: CASSKTGVYGYTF
J: TRBJ1-2; V: TRBV29-1; D: -; CDR3: CSVDGEGTGGYTF
J: TRBJ2-4; V: TRBV2; D: TRBD1; CDR3: CASGDRGTIQYF
J: TRBJ1-4; V: TRBV2; D: TRBD1; CDR3: CASSGNRGDEKLFF
J: TRBJ1-5; V: TRBV6-1; D: TRBD1; CDR3: CASLQGAFQPQHF
J: TRBJ1-1; V: TRBV19; D: TRBD1; CDR3: CASSRNHRGQTNTEAFF
J: TRBJ2-7; V: TRBV9; D: -; CDR3: CASSVSSKGRPYEQYF
J: TRBJ1-4; V: TRBV27; D: -; CDR3: CASKTTGRGEKLFF
J: TRBJ2-7; V: TRBV4-1; D: -; CDR3: CASSQERRGPRSYEQYF
J: TRBJ2-1; V: TRBV7-2; D: TRBD2; CDR3: CASSLGGLAGIGGEQFF
J: TRBJ1-1; V: TRBV10-1; D: TRBD1; CDR3: CASKQGMNTEAFF
J: TRBJ2-7; V: TRBV19; D: -; CDR3: CASSMPPGAVSQYEQYF
J: TRBJ2-7; V: TRBV7-6; D: TRBD2; CDR3: CASSPTSGGVNEQYF
J: TRBJ2-7; V: TRBV7-2; D: TRBD2; CDR3: CASSAGLAGAYEQYF
J: TRBJ2-5; V: TRBV9; D: -; CDR3: CASSVKIREGETQYF
J: TRBJ1-1; V: TRBV18; D: -; CDR3: CASSLTQENTEAFF
J: TRBJ1-2; V: TRBV5-1; D: -; CDR3: CASSPPTGIGGYTF
J: TRBJ2-1; V: TRBV27; D: TRBD2; CDR3: CASSLAGAWNEQFF
J: TRBJ2-5; V: TRBV7-8; D: -; CDR3: CASSLVGAPQETQYF
J: TRBJ2-7; V: TRBV6-5; D: TRBD1; CDR3: CASRRDRDLSYEQYF
J: TRBJ1-1; V: TRBV6-6; D: -; CDR3: CASSYSEQMNTEAFF
J: TRBJ1-1; V: TRBV6-1; D: -; CDR3: CASSDLGEGEAFF
J: TRBJ1-2; V: TRBV11-2; D: TRBD1; CDR3: CASSSDLGQGAFEYTF
J: TRBJ2-7; V: TRBV5-1; D: TRBD1; CDR3: CASSLGLGQGISVPDEQYF
J: TRBJ1-2; V: TRBV9; D: TRBD1; CDR3: CASSGHGTGNRYTF
J: TRBJ2-3; V: TRBV5-1; D: -; CDR3: CASSPERRSTDTQYF
J: TRBJ2-7; V: TRBV23-1; D: -; CDR3: CASSQSKTTITMYEQYF
J: TRBJ2-7; V: TRBV5-6; D: TRBD2; CDR3: CASSLTASGSYEQYF
J: TRBJ1-1; V: TRBV5-1; D: -; CDR3: CASSPRTASHTEAFF
J: TRBJ1-2; V: TRBV29-1; D: TRBD1; CDR3: CSVSKGAISGYTF
J: TRBJ2-7; V: TRBV18; D: -; CDR3: CASSPHELATSEQYF